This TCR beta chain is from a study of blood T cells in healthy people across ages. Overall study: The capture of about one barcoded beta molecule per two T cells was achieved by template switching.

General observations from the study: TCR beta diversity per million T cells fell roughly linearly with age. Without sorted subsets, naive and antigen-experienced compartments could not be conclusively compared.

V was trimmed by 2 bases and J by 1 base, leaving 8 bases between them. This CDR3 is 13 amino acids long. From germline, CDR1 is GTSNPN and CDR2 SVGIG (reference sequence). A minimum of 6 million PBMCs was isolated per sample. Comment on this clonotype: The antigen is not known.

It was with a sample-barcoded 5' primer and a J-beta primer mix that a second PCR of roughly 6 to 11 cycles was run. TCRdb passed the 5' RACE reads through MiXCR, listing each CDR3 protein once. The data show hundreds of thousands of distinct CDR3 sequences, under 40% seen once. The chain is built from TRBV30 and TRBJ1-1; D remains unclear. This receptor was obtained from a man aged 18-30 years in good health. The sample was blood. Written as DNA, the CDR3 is TGTGCCTGGAGTCTGACACCGAACACTGAAGCTTTCTTT. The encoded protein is CAWSLTPNTEAFF.